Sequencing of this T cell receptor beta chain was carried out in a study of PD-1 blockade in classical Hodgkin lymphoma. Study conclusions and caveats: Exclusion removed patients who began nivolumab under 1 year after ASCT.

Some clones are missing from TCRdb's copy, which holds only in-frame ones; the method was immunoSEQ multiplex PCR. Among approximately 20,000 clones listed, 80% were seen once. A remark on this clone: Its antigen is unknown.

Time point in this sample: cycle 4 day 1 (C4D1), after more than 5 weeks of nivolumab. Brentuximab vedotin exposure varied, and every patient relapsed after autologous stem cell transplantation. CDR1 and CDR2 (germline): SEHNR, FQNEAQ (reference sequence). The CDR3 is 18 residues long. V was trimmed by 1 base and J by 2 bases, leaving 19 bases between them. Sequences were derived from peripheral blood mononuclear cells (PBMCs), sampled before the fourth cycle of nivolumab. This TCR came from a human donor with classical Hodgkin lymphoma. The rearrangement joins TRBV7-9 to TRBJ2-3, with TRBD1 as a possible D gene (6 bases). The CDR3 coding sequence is TGTGCCAGCAGCTTAGGAGGGCAGGGGAACCTTCACACAGATACGCAGTATTTT. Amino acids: CASSLGGQGNLHTDTQYF. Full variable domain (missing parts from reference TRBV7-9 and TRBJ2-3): DTGVSQNPRHKITKRGQNVTFRCDPISEHNRLYWYRQTLGQGPEFLTYFQNEAQLEKSRLLSDRFSAERPKGSFSTLEIQRTEQGDSAMYLCASSLGGQGNLHTDTQYFGPGTRLTVL.